This is a list of T cell receptor beta chains from one sample in a study of CD8 T cells in ankylosing spondylitis. TCRdb redid the calling of the 5' RACE reads with MiXCR, one entry per CDR3 protein. The data contain some 200,000 distinct CDR3 sequences, approximately 24% of them seen just once; the ten biggest clones take up about 6.2%. Sample: blood, either unsorted or a sorted T cell fraction (not recorded which). These receptors all stem from a male donor with ankylosing spondylitis or in good health (not recorded which). CDR3s include the opening cysteine and the closing phenylalanine or tryptophan. Fields, in order: D gene, J gene, V gene, clone size, CDR3 protein, CDR3 DNA. A D gene is named only where the DNA matches it firmly. Size values are once, few and many counts, or a class for expanded clones, and some rows have none.

TRBD1,TRBJ2-3,TRBV20-1,NA,CSAKRQGEGTDTQYF,TGCAGTGCAAAACGACAGGGGGAGGGCACAGATACGCAGTATTTT
NA,TRBJ1-2,TRBV2,NA,CASSEAGRYGYTF,TGTGCCAGCAGTGAAGCGGGCCGCTATGGCTACACCTTC
NA,TRBJ2-5,TRBV4-3,many,CASSPGRKETQYF,TGCGCCAGCAGTCCCGGAAGAAAAGAGACCCAGTACTTC
TRBD2,TRBJ2-5,TRBV20-1,NA,CSARVSGRGETQYF,TGCAGTGCTAGAGTTAGCGGGAGGGGAGAGACCCAGTACTTC
NA,TRBJ2-2,TRBV12-3/TRBV12-4,NA,CASSLALLRAGELFF,TGTGCCAGCAGTTTAGCCCTCCTGCGGGCCGGGGAGCTGTTTTTT
TRBD2,TRBJ2-7,TRBV19,many,CASKLRTSGNYEQYF,TGTGCCAGTAAACTACGGACTAGCGGGAACTACGAGCAGTACTTC
TRBD2,TRBJ2-1,TRBV20-1,few,CSARDISLAGSYNEQFF,TGCAGTGCTAGAGATATAAGCCTAGCGGGCTCCTACAATGAGCAGTTCTTC
TRBD2,TRBJ2-2,TRBV9,many,CASSGTGGTGELFF,TGTGCCAGCAGCGGCACCGGGGGGACCGGGGAGCTGTTTTTT
TRBD2,TRBJ2-2,TRBV5-1,NA,CASHTASGSSGELFF,TGCGCCAGCCACACCGCCAGCGGGAGTAGCGGGGAGCTGTTTTTT
TRBD1,TRBJ1-5,TRBV6-1,NA,CASRGQGGNQPQHF,TGTGCCAGCAGGGGACAGGGTGGCAATCAGCCCCAGCATTTT
NA,TRBJ1-1,TRBV27,NA,CASSSPWGNTEAFF,TGTGCCAGCAGTTCGCCTTGGGGTAACACTGAAGCTTTCTTT
NA,TRBJ2-1,TRBV5-1,NA,CASSSQAGFNEQFF,TGCGCCAGCAGCTCCCAGGCAGGGTTCAATGAGCAGTTCTTC
NA,TRBJ1-5,TRBV2,NA,CASSALAGAQPQHF,TGTGCCAGCAGTGCGTTGGCAGGGGCCCAGCCCCAGCATTTT
TRBD1,TRBJ1-5,TRBV6-1,many,CASTLGQGSSNQPQHF,TGTGCCAGCACTCTAGGACAGGGAAGTAGCAATCAGCCCCAGCATTTT
TRBD2,TRBJ2-1,TRBV20-1,few,CSASSFAGGRHSSYNEQFF,TGCAGTGCCTCCTCCTTTGCGGGAGGGCGGCATAGCTCCTACAATGAGCAGTTCTTC
TRBD2,TRBJ2-7,TRBV7-2,few,CASSPSGMGAYEQYF,TGTGCCAGCAGTCCCAGCGGGATGGGGGCCTACGAGCAGTACTTC
NA,TRBJ1-1,TRBV5-1,NA,CASYAGASNTEAFF,TGCGCCAGCTACGCGGGGGCCTCGAACACTGAAGCTTTCTTT
NA,TRBJ2-3,TRBV29-1,NA,CSVEAVGGATDTQYF,TGCAGCGTTGAAGCTGTCGGGGGCGCGACAGATACGCAGTATTTT
NA,TRBJ2-7,TRBV10-3,few,CAISREYEQYF,TGTGCCATCAGTAGAGAGTACGAGCAGTACTTC
NA,TRBJ2-3,TRBV5-5,few,CASSLGSPIPGDTQYF,TGTGCCAGCAGCTTGGGCAGCCCGATCCCGGGAGATACGCAGTATTTT
TRBD1,TRBJ2-1,TRBV29-1,few,CSVATGEIF,TGCAGCGTTGCTACAGGGGAGATCTTC
TRBD2,TRBJ2-7,TRBV10-3,NA,CAISARASGRTYEQYF,TGTGCCATCAGTGCCCGGGCTAGCGGGAGGACCTACGAGCAGTACTTC
NA,TRBJ1-5,TRBV12-3/TRBV12-4,NA,CASSLELGSNQPQHF,TGTGCCAGCAGTTTAGAGCTAGGAAGCAATCAGCCCCAGCATTTT
NA,TRBJ1-1,TRBV7-9,NA,CASSYNPSGTWPTKAFF,TGTGCCAGCAGCTATAATCCGAGCGGGACGTGGCCCACTAAAGCTTTCTTT
TRBD2,TRBJ2-1,TRBV6-2/TRBV6-3,few,CASGGGTSWFF,TGTGCCAGTGGTGGGGGGACTAGTTGGTTCTTC
NA,TRBJ2-2,TRBV12-3/TRBV12-4,many,CASSVTGLNTGELFF,TGTGCCAGCTCTGTGACAGGTCTAAACACCGGGGAGCTGTTTTTT
NA,TRBJ2-1,TRBV9,many,CASSVVASISHNEQFF,TGTGCCAGCAGCGTAGTGGCTAGTATATCTCACAATGAGCAGTTCTTC
TRBD2,TRBJ2-2,TRBV7-8,few,CASSLIPGGLAQGTGELFF,TGTGCCAGCAGCTTAATTCCAGGAGGACTAGCTCAGGGCACCGGGGAGCTGTTTTTT
TRBD2,TRBJ2-7,TRBV29-1,NA,CSAVAGGSSYEQYF,TGCAGCGCCGTTGCGGGAGGGAGCTCCTACGAGCAGTACTTC
TRBD2,TRBJ2-1,TRBV25-1,NA,CASSVPGLANNEQFF,TGTGCCAGCAGTGTTCCGGGACTAGCCAACAATGAGCAGTTCTTC
TRBD1,TRBJ2-6,TRBV3-1,few,CASSYGTDGSGANVLTF,TGTGCCAGCAGCTACGGGACAGACGGATCTGGGGCCAACGTCCTGACTTTC
NA,TRBJ1-5,TRBV20-1,many,CSASLDNNQPQHF,TGCAGTGCTAGCTTGGACAACAATCAGCCCCAGCATTTT
NA,TRBJ2-3,TRBV29-1,NA,CSVHVPNTDTQYF,TGCAGCGTCCACGTGCCGAACACAGATACGCAGTATTTT
NA,TRBJ2-4,TRBV11-2,NA,CASSLTRAKNIQYF,TGTGCCAGCAGCTTGACTCGAGCCAAAAACATTCAGTACTTC